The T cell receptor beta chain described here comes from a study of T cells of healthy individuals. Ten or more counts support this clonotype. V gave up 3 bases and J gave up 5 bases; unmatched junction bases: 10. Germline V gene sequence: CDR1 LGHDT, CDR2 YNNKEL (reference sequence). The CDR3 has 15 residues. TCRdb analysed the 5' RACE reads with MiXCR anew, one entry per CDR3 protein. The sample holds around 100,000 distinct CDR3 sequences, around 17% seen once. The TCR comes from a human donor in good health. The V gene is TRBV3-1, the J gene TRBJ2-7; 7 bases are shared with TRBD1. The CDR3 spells CASSHRNRGRDEQYF. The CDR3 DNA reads TGTGCCAGCAGCCATCGTAACAGGGGAAGGGACGAGCAGTACTTC.